This T cell receptor (beta chain) originates from a study of CD39 and CD103 CD8 tumor-infiltrating T cells (dated by TCRdb to 2017 to 2018). Notes on the research overall: Repertoire comparisons were shown for an HPV-positive HNSCC, an HPV-negative HNSCC, an ovarian cancer and a melanoma patient. Repertoires of CD8 TIL subsets defined by CD103 and CD39 were compared with peripheral memory CD8 T cells by TCRbeta CDR3 deep sequencing.

What the study reported, not specific to this receptor: DP CD8 TILs appeared more oligoclonal than DN and SP CD8 TILs and blood memory CD8 T cells, with top 30 clonotypes covering roughly 50-86%. DP TIL clonotypes were rarely detected in blood or uninvolved lymph node, whereas DN TIL clonotypes were found to largely overlap with peripheral memory CD8 repertoires.

No therapy was being received by patients at the time of sample collection, although prior treatments had ranged from chemotherapy, radiotherapy, surgery and immunotherapy to none. After thawing, cells went through T lymphocyte enrichment using a negative-selection kit, with EpCAM beads added for tumor-infiltrating lymphocytes. CD8 TIL subsets were FACS-sorted as CD3+CD4-CD8+CD45RA- cells split by CD39 and CD103 expression into DN, SP and DP. Tumor specimens were minced, digested for 1 h with hyaluronidase, collagenase and DNase, filtered, enriched by Ficoll and cryopreserved. Populations were sorted to around 99% purity on a FACSAria II, and cell pellets were frozen for TCR sequencing without culture. From around 10,000 to 100,000 sorted cells per subset, genomic DNA was extracted using the DNeasy Blood and Tissue Kit. The TCRbeta V-J or V-D-J regions were sequenced and mapped through the immunoSEQ service, and coverage above 10x per sample was achieved. As for the authors' bioinformatics: The analysis included only productive rearrangements exported from the immunoSEQ Analyzer platform, and clonality was assessed using the 500 most abundant clones. The Morisita-Horn similarity index and the Jaccard index were used to quantify repertoire overlap between populations. Morisita-Horn similarity between CD8 T-cell subset TCR repertoires was measured in six cancer patients. TCRdb limited this immuneACCESS table to in-frame rearrangements with V and J called. A share of clones is missing; checked studies link under half to unresolved V genes, and the rest is unexplained. Clone size and the V and J calls come from that table; the DNA yielded D and trimming. The sample has approximately 400 clones on record, approximately 44% of them singletons. Of the sample, approximately 50% falls within the top ten clones.

Concerning this clone: The specificity of this receptor is unknown. Nothing much larger sits one base from this clone, and base qualities are not available.

The CDR3 spans 12 residues, from the cysteine through the phenylalanine. Here the CDR3 DNA is all that survives: 36 bases in frame from base 1. Trimming costs V 1 base and J 8 bases, and their ends lie 8 bases apart. Per the germline V gene, SGHTA is the CDR1 and FQGNSA is the CDR2. Recombination connected TRBV7-2 to TRBJ1-1; the D segment cannot be called with confidence. The clonotype was recovered from a human donor with melanoma. Sequencing was performed on CD39+ CD103+ CD8+ T cells sorted from the tumor. This specimen's cell subset or site label, per the study, means: CD103+CD39+ double-positive CD45RA- CD8 T cells. The CDR3 loop reads CASSLESWEAFF. The DNA reads TGTGCCAGCAGCTTAGAGTCCTGGGAAGCTTTCTTT.